The 8 T cell receptor beta chains below come from one sample, sequenced in a study of early T cells in non-severe SARS-CoV-2 infection. Using its own MiXCR run on the 5' RACE reads, TCRdb lists one record per CDR3 protein. The sample holds 27,000 or so distinct CDR3 sequences, around 4.4% seen once. What was sequenced was whole blood. The receptors here all came from an adult who was a healthcare worker with PCR-confirmed SARS-CoV-2 infection or an uninfected control (not recorded which).

The table lists this clonotype with many counts. The gene calls are TRBV5-1 and TRBJ2-3, with D uncertain. This CDR3 region has 15 residues. Germline CDR1 and CDR2: SGHRS and YFSETQ. V was pared by 0 bases and J by 4 bases, with 12 bases between. CDR3 sequence reads: CASSLVRSSADTQYF. In DNA, the CDR3 is TGCGCCAGCAGCTTGGTGCGCTCTTCGGCAGATACGCAGTATTTT.

There are many counts of this clonotype. The CDR3 loop is CASSYADRGQQFF. As DNA, the CDR3 is TGTGCCAGCAGTTACGCTGACAGGGGCCAGCAGTTCTTC. The rearrangement links TRBV6-2 or TRBV6-3 to TRBJ2-1, with 8 bases identical to TRBD1. CDR3 length: 13 residues. The ends lost 2 bases at V and 11 bases at J; junction bases unmatched: 5. Germline assignment: CDR1 MNHEY and CDR2 SVGEGT.

This clonotype was recorded at least ten times. The chain couples TRBV6-6 to TRBJ2-3, with TRBD2 matching over 12 bases. There are 16 residues in the CDR3. J lost 3 bases, V lost 4 bases, and 5 bases had no gene match. CDR1 and CDR2 (germline): MNHNY, SVGAGI (reference sequence). The CDR3 protein is CASSSRLAGVTDTQYF. The CDR3 nucleotides read TGTGCCAGCAGTTCTAGACTAGCGGGAGTTACAGATACGCAGTATTTT.

This clonotype was picked up many times. The chain couples TRBV29-1 to TRBJ2-7; D ambiguous. This CDR3 contains 13 residues. V was shortened by 2 bases and J by 4 bases, with 12 bases between the two germline ends. The germline V gene encodes CDR1 SQVTM and CDR2 ANQGSEA. The CDR3 loop is CSVERLGAYEQYF. The CDR3 DNA reads as TGCAGCGTTGAAAGGCTCGGAGCATACGAGCAGTACTTC.

Ten or more counts support this clonotype. V gene TRBV13 combines with J gene TRBJ2-3, with D possibly TRBD2 on 5 matching bases. With 5 bases removed from V and 2 bases from J, the gap between germline ends came to 14 bases. The CDR3 covers 15 residues. Germline V gene sequence: CDR1 PRHDT, CDR2 FYEKMQ (reference sequence). The chain's CDR3 is CASSPTSGLTDTQYF. The CDR3, as DNA: TGTGCCAGCAGCCCCACTAGTGGCCTCACAGATACGCAGTATTTT.

By sample share, this clonotype is medium-sized (0.01 to 0.1%). The genes are TRBV7-3 and TRBJ2-7; either TRBD1 or TRBD2 may fit D (5 bases each). This CDR3 is built from 15 residues. Trimming shortened V by 0 bases and J by 0 bases, and 9 bases separated the two germline ends. The germline V gene encodes CDR1 SGHTA and CDR2 FQGTGA. This CDR3 is CASSLTHGASYEQYF. CDR3 DNA sequence: TGTGCCAGCAGCTTAACTCACGGGGCCTCCTACGAGCAGTACTTC.

The sample holds many counts of this clonotype. The J gene is TRBJ1-2, the V gene TRBV19, with D unresolved. Between the trimmed V and J ends, which lost 3 bases and 5 bases, there was a span of 7 bases. This CDR3 spans 12 amino acids. Germline lookup yields CDR1 LNHDA and CDR2 SQIVND (reference sequence). The CDR3 DNA follows: TGTGCCAGTAGTATGGTATCTTATGGCTACACCTTC. This codes for CASSMVSYGYTF.

This clonotype turned up a few times. The CDR3 protein is CASSFQGLGQYF. In nucleotides, the CDR3 is TGTGCCAGCAGTTTCCAGGGTCTCGGGCAGTACTTC. This chain uses TRBV28 with TRBJ2-7, with a weak D call TRBD1 (5 bases). There are 12 residues in the CDR3. CDR1 is MDHEN and CDR2 is SYDVKM in the germline V gene. With 3 bases removed from V and 9 bases from J, the gap between germline ends came to 12 bases.